Detailed here is one TCR beta chain. Its specificity is unknown. The data derive from a study of CD8 T cells in ankylosing spondylitis. Findings and caveats of the study: Reactive arthritis synovial fluid and blood previously showed some of these motif variants. Ankylosing spondylitis blood seemed to carry a telltale TCR beta motif made of about 8 highly homologous variants. Disease-linked clones reportedly concentrated significantly in matched ankylosing spondylitis synovial fluid.

With molecular barcodes, quantitative 5'-RACE was used to make the TCR beta libraries. TCRdb redid the calling of the 5' RACE reads with MiXCR, one entry per CDR3 protein. This sample has 230,000 or so distinct CDR3 sequences, with 18% found just once. The CDR3 spans 15 residues. Germline lookup yields CDR1 DFQATT and CDR2 SNEGSKA (reference sequence). Trimming pared 0 bases from V and 5 bases from J, leaving 14 bases between. This clonotype was sampled from a male donor with ankylosing spondylitis or in good health (not recorded which). The rearrangement joins TRBV20-1 to TRBJ2-1; perhaps TRBD2 as D (5 bases). The sequenced sample was blood, either unsorted or a sorted T cell fraction (not recorded which). Here the CDR3 reads CSARDRSRENNEQFF. The CDR3 DNA sequence: TGCAGTGCTAGAGATCGAAGCCGGGAAAACAATGAGCAGTTCTTC.